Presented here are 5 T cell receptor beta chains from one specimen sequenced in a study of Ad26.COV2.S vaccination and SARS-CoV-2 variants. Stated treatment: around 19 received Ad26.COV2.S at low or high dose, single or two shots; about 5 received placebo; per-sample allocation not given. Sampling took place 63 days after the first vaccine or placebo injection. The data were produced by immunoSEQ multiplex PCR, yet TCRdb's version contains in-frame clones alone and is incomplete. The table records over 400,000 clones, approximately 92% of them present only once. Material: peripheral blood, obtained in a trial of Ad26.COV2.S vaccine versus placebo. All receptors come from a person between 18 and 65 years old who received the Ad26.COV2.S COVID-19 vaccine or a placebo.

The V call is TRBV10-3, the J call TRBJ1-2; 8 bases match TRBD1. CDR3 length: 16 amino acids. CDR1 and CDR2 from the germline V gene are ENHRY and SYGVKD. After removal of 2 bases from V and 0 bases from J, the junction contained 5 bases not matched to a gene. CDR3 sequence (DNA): TGTGCCATCAGTGAGCCCCAGGGGGCTGCTAACTATGGCTACACCTTC. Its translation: CAISEPQGAANYGYTF.

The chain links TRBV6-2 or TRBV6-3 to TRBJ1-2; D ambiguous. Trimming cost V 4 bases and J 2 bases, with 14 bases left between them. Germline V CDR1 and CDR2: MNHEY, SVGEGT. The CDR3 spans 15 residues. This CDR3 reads CASSSPNSANYGYTF. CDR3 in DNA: TGTGCCAGCAGTTCCCCAAACAGCGCGAACTATGGCTACACCTTC.

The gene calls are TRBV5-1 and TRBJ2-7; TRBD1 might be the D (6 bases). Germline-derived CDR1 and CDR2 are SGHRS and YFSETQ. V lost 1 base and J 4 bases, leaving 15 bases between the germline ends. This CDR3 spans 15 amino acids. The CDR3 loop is CASSLQGMMGYEQYF. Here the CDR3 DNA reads TGCGCCAGCAGCTTGCAGGGGATGATGGGGTACGAGCAGTACTTC. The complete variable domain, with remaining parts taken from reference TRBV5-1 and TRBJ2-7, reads KAGVTQTPRYLIKTRGQQVTLSCSPISGHRSVSWYQQTPGQGLQFLFEYFSETQRNKGNFPGRFSGRQFSNSRSEMNVSTLELGDSALYLCASSLQGMMGYEQYFGPGTRLTVT.

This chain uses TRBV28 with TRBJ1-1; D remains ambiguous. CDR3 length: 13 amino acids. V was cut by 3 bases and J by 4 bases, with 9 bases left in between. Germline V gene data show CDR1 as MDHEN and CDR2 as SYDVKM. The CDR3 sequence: CASSFDIGTEAFF. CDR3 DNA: TGTGCCAGCAGTTTTGATATTGGCACTGAAGCTTTCTTT. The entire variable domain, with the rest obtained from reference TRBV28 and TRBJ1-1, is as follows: DVKVTQSSRYLVKRTGEKVFLECVQDMDHENMFWYRQDPGLGLRLIYFSYDVKMKEKGDIPEGYSVSREKKERFSLILESASTNQTSMYLCASSFDIGTEAFFGQGTRLTVV.

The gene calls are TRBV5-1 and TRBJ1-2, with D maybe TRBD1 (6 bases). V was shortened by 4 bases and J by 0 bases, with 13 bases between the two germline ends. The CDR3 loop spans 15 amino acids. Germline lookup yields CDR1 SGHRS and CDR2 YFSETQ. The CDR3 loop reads CASSIGTPTNYGYTF. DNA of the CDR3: TGCGCCAGCAGCATCGGGACACCAACTAACTATGGCTACACCTTC.